The 15 T cell receptor beta chains given below trace back to one sample, sequenced in a study of memory CD4+ T cells and cytomegalovirus serostatus. The assay was immunoSEQ multiplex PCR, and TCRdb's table has in-frame clones only and misses some. The repertoire holds about 92,000 clones, with 75% to 85% as singletons. The sort gate was single viable CD3+CD4+CD8-CD45RO+ cells for memory CD4+ T cells. Sequencing was done on a sample of memory CD4+ T cells from blood. The origin of the receptors is an adult in good health and CMV-seropositive.

The J gene is TRBJ2-5, the V gene TRBV6-4; D unresolved. The germline V and J ends were trimmed by 10 bases and 1 base, with 19 bases remaining between them. The CDR3 loop spans 15 amino acids. The germline V gene encodes CDR1 MRHNA and CDR2 SNTAGT. The CDR3 coding sequence is TGTGCCACCCCGTTTCCGGATCTAGGCCAAGAGACCCAGTACTTC. Translated, it gives CATPFPDLGQETQYF.

This clone has a handful of counts. The rearrangement links TRBV20-1 to TRBJ2-7; D uncertain. The V gene's germline CDR1 is DFQATT and CDR2 SNEGSKA (reference sequence). Trimming cost V 5 bases and J 8 bases, with 13 bases left between them. This CDR3 comprises 11 residues. The CDR3, as DNA: TGCAGTGCTGAACATGGCTCGAAGCAGTACTTC. This encodes CSAEHGSKQYF.

This chain connects TRBV7-9 to TRBJ2-5; D may be TRBD2 (6 bases). Germline loops: CDR1 SEHNR, CDR2 FQNEAQ (reference sequence). CDR3 size: 14 residues. V was pared by 5 bases and J by 10 bases, with 20 bases between. As DNA, the CDR3 is TGTGCCAGCAGCCCGCCGGGACTGGGCAGCAACCAGTACTTC. Translation: CASSPPGLGSNQYF.

The rearrangement uses TRBV7-8 and TRBJ1-5; D is ambiguous. The V gene lost 6 bases and the J gene lost 6 bases, with 21 bases spanning the gap. This CDR3 has 16 residues. CDR1 and CDR2 from the germline V gene are SGHVS and FQNEAQ. Here the CDR3 DNA reads TGTGCCAGCAGTCATAGCGGCGCTGTGGCGGCTCAGCCCCAGCATTTT. Translated, it gives CASSHSGAVAAQPQHF.

V and J are TRBV5-8 and TRBJ2-5; 8 bases map to TRBD1. This CDR3 has 15 amino acids. Looked up from germline, CDR1 is SGHTS and CDR2 is YDEGEE. The V gene end was trimmed by 4 bases and the J gene end by 4 bases; junction bases not matched to a gene: 9. CDR3 amino acids: CASSRRGLDGETQYF. CDR3 DNA: TGTGCCAGCAGCCGCAGGGGGCTAGATGGAGAGACCCAGTACTTC.

The chain is built from TRBV2 and TRBJ1-5, with 7 positions matching TRBD1. V lost 2 bases, J lost 6 bases, and 4 bases stayed unmatched. The germline gives CDR1 SNHLY, CDR2 FYNNEI. CDR3 length equals 14 residues. CDR3 DNA: TGTGCCAGCAGTGAACGGGACAGAAGTCAGCCCCAGCATTTT. Protein: CASSERDRSQPQHF.

CDR3 sequence: CAGLLAGGQNIQYF. Here the CDR3 DNA reads TGTGCCGGACTTTTGGCGGGTGGGCAAAACATTCAGTACTTC. The chain is built from TRBV2 and TRBJ2-4, with a possible D match to TRBD2 (5 bases). V dropped 11 bases and J dropped 5 bases, with 19 bases sitting between them. Germline V CDR1 and CDR2: SNHLY, FYNNEI. The CDR3 has 14 amino acids.

J is TRBJ1-5 and V is TRBV5-1; D possibly corresponds to TRBD1 (5 bases). Germline CDR1 and CDR2: SGHRS and YFSETQ. The CDR3 is made up of 13 amino acids. V lost 4 bases, J lost 7 bases, and 12 bases lay in between. The CDR3 protein is CASSTGTEQPQHF. CDR3 coding DNA: TGCGCCAGCAGCACCGGGACGGAACAGCCCCAGCATTTT.

The table lists this clone with a count of one. V is TRBV10-3 and J is TRBJ2-3; 11 bases are shared with TRBD2. This CDR3 spans 17 amino acids. Trimming removed 2 bases from V and 0 bases from J; junction bases left unmatched: 4. The germline V gene has CDR1 ENHRY and CDR2 SYGVKD. The chain's CDR3 is CAISETPSGRSTDTQYF. In nucleotides, the CDR3 is TGTGCCATCAGTGAGACCCCTAGCGGGAGGAGCACAGATACGCAGTATTTT.

This clone turned up a few times. The rearrangement links TRBV10-3 to TRBJ2-3, with 9 bases aligning to TRBD2. Germline assignment: CDR1 ENHRY and CDR2 SYGVKD. CDR3 length equals 15 residues. Germline trimming cut 5 bases from V and 3 bases from J; bases unmatched to any gene: 6. DNA of the CDR3: TGTGCCATCAGTCGTAGCGGGAGTAGAACAGATACGCAGTATTTT. Its translation: CAISRSGSRTDTQYF.

This chain connects TRBV28 to TRBJ2-1; tentatively, D is TRBD1 (6 bases). CDR1 and CDR2 from the germline V gene are MDHEN and SYDVKM. Trimming took 6 bases from V and 4 from J, leaving 13 bases between them. The CDR3 has 14 residues. DNA for the CDR3: TGTGCCAGCAGCCCGGGACACGCGTACAATGAGCAGTTCTTC. Translation: CASSPGHAYNEQFF.

This clone showed up just once. The chain employs TRBV5-1 and TRBJ1-1; 12 nucleotides align to TRBD1. The CDR3 totals 14 residues. Germline V gene data show CDR1 as SGHRS and CDR2 as YFSETQ. J gave up 4 bases and V 3 bases, and 1 base lay outside the gene matches. CDR3: CASSSGQGATEAFF. The CDR3 DNA is TGCGCCAGCAGCTCGGGACAGGGGGCCACTGAAGCTTTCTTT.

This chain uses TRBV29-1 with TRBJ2-1, with unresolved D. Germline V gives CDR1 SQVTM, CDR2 ANQGSEA. The length of the CDR3 is 15 residues. V was pared by 2 bases and J by 6 bases, with 17 bases between. The CDR3 coding sequence is TGCAGCGTTGAACCGTCAGTTGGTAACGCCAATGAGCAGTTCTTC. It translates to CSVEPSVGNANEQFF.

This clone was found a few times. Other DNA sequences in the sample encode the same CDR3. The rearrangement links TRBV19 to TRBJ2-5, with 10 bases matching TRBD1. The CDR3 has 15 amino acids. The J segment lost 5 bases and the V segment lost 7 bases, leaving 10 bases of the junction unmatched. CDR1 LNHDA and CDR2 SQIVND come from the germline V gene (reference sequence). Here the CDR3 DNA reads TGTGCCAGTAACCGACAGGGGGCTTCTGCGGAGACCCAGTACTTC. Its protein is CASNRQGASAETQYF. Full variable domain (rest looked up from reference TRBV19 and TRBJ2-5): DGGITQSPKYLFRKEGQNVTLSCEQNLNHDAMYWYRQDPGQGLRLIYYSQIVNDFQKGDIAEGYSVSREKKESFPLTVTSAQKNPTAFYLCASNRQGASAETQYFGPGTRLLVL.

V is TRBV28 and J is TRBJ2-5, with 7 nucleotides matching TRBD1. Germline CDR1 and CDR2: MDHEN and SYDVKM. The CDR3 loop spans 14 amino acids. The V segment lost 6 bases and the J segment 1 base; nucleotides outside the gene matches: 5. CDR3 in amino acids: CASSPDRTQETQYF. The CDR3 coding sequence is TGTGCCAGCAGCCCGGACAGGACCCAAGAGACCCAGTACTTC.